What follows are 9 T cell receptor beta chains derived from one specimen sequenced in a study of T-cell reconstitution after alpha-beta-depleted transplantation in children. Preparation of the TCRbeta library involved a method that used unique molecular identifiers. TCRdb called the PCR reads again in MiXCR, with one record for every CDR3 protein. The sample includes roughly 400,000 distinct CDR3 sequences, roughly 21% seen only once; the top ten take approximately 3.8%. This specimen consisted of PBMCs from the stem cell graft donor, obtained from the stem cell graft. The receptors shown here come from a human donor who donated a stem cell graft to a child with acute myeloid leukemia.

The chain combines TRBV12-3 or TRBV12-4 with TRBJ2-5, with D possibly called TRBD1 or TRBD2 (5 bases each). The V end was cut by 2 bases, the J end by 1 base, with 11 bases between. The CDR3 is 15 residues long. CDR3 loop: CASSLSTGLQETQYF. Here the CDR3 DNA reads TGTGCCAGCAGTTTAAGTACAGGACTCCAAGAGACCCAGTACTTC.

The sample holds a few counts of this clonotype. The chain has TRBV27 and TRBJ2-7; TRBD2 agrees at 9 bases. The CDR3 extends over 14 amino acids. V trimming: 6 bases; J trimming: 7 bases; junction bases outside the gene matches: 10. From germline, CDR1 is MNHEY and CDR2 SMNVEV (reference sequence). The chain's CDR3 is CASSPVAGVQEQYF. In DNA, the CDR3 is TGTGCCAGCAGCCCGGTAGCGGGAGTTCAGGAGCAGTACTTC.

The chain is built from TRBV12-3 or TRBV12-4 and TRBJ2-1, with 7 nucleotides matching TRBD2. V lost 1 base, J lost 2 bases, and 8 bases stayed unmatched. CDR3 length: 17 residues. This CDR3 reads CASSLVPPSGTYNEQFF. CDR3 sequence (DNA): TGTGCCAGCAGTTTAGTACCCCCTAGCGGAACCTACAATGAGCAGTTCTTC.

This clonotype was seen many times. The chain links TRBV7-8 to TRBJ1-2; TRBD1 is a possible D gene (6 bases). The V gene lost 9 bases and the J gene lost 2 bases, with 7 bases spanning the gap. The germline gives CDR1 SGHVS, CDR2 FQNEAQ. The CDR3 has 11 residues. In DNA form, the CDR3 reads TGTGCCAGTGGACAGAACTATGGCTACACCTTC. Residues: CASGQNYGYTF.

This clonotype turned up a few times. V and J are TRBV25-1 and TRBJ1-3; no firm D call. Germline loops: CDR1 MGHDK, CDR2 SYGVNS. Trimming pared 5 bases from V and 6 bases from J, leaving 20 bases between. The CDR3 runs to 16 residues. CDR3 sequence: CASSPPLVDNANTIYF. CDR3 DNA sequence: TGTGCCAGCAGTCCACCCCTTGTGGATAACGCAAACACCATATATTTT. Variable domain in full (rest from reference TRBV25-1 and TRBJ1-3): EADIYQTPRYLVIGTGKKITLECSQTMGHDKMYWYQQDPGMELHLIHYSYGVNSTEKGDLSSESTVSRIRTEHFPLTLESARPSHTSQYLCASSPPLVDNANTIYFGEGSWLTVV.

This clonotype was seen a handful of times. The chain has TRBV20-1 and TRBJ2-3; D is uncertain. Germline V gene sequence: CDR1 DFQATT, CDR2 SNEGSKA (reference sequence). The V end was cut by 1 base, the J end by 0 bases, with 11 bases between. This CDR3 spans 15 amino acids. CDR3 in DNA: TGCAGTGCTAGAGGTACCAGCGCCAGCACAGATACGCAGTATTTT. Encoded protein: CSARGTSASTDTQYF.

The table lists this clonotype with many counts. The CDR3 nucleotides read TGTGCCAGCAGTTCCGTAGCGGGAGGTCCTTTTAGTTACGAGCAGTACTTC. Protein: CASSSVAGGPFSYEQYF. The chain recombines TRBV28 with TRBJ2-7, with 10 bases matching TRBD2. Trimming at V came to 4 bases and at J to 4 bases, leaving 13 bases not matched to a gene. The CDR3 covers 17 residues. Germline CDR1 and CDR2: MDHEN and SYDVKM.

The genes are TRBV9 and TRBJ2-5; 7 nucleotides agree with TRBD2. The CDR3 sequence is 16 residues long. J gave up 2 bases and V 0 bases, and 7 bases lay outside the gene matches. Per germline, CDR1 SGDLS and CDR2 YYNGEE. CDR3 bases: TGTGCCAGCAGCGTAGGGGGGGGGACCCTGCAAGAGACCCAGTACTTC. Residues: CASSVGGGTLQETQYF.

The chain combines TRBV5-1 with TRBJ1-4, with D unclear. The CDR3 spans 14 residues. Trimming removed 4 bases from V and 0 bases from J, with 7 bases in between. Germline CDR1 reads SGHRS; CDR2 reads YFSETQ. The CDR3 reads CASSRRATNEKLFF. Here the CDR3 DNA reads TGCGCCAGCAGCCGCCGGGCAACTAATGAAAAACTGTTTTTT.